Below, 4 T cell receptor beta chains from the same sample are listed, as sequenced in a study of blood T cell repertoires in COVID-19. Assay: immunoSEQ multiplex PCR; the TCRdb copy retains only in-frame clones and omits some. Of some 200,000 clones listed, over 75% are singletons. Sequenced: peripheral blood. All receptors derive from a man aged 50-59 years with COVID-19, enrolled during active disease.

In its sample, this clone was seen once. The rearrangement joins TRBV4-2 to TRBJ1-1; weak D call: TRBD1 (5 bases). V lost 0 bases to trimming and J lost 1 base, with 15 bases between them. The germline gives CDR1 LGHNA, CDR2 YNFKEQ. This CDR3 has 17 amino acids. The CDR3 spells CASSQDRISQANTEAFF. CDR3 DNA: TGTGCCAGCAGCCAAGACAGGATTTCACAGGCGAACACTGAAGCTTTCTTT.

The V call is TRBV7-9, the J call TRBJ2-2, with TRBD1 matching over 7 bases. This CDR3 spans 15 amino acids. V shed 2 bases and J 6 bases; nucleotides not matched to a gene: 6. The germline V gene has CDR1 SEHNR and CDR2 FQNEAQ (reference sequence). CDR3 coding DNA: TGTGCCAGCAGCTTATCCAATCAGGGGGCCGGGGAGCTGTTTTTT. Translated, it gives CASSLSNQGAGELFF.

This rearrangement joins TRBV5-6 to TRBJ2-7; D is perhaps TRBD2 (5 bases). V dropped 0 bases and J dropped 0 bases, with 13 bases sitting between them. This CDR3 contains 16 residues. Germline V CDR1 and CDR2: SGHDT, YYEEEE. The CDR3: CASSLVGSAVSYEQYF. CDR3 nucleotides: TGTGCCAGCAGCTTGGTCGGTAGCGCCGTCTCCTACGAGCAGTACTTC.

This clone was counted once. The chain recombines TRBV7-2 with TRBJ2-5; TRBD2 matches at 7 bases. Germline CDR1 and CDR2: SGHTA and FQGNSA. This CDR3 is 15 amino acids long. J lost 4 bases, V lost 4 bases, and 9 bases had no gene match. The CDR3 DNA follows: TGTGCCAGCAGCTCTTGGGGAGGGGAGTCAGAGACCCAGTACTTC. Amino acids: CASSSWGGESETQYF.